Each of the 23 T cell receptor beta chains below was sequenced from the same sample in a study of STAT5B mutations in CD4+ large granular lymphocyte leukemia (dated by TCRdb to 2022 to 2024). The library was obtained by the immunoSEQ multiplex PCR assay. In TCRdb, the immuneACCESS table is reduced to in-frame sequences with V and J assigned. These tables do not hold every clone; where another copy was compared, an unresolved V gene accounts for under half, and the others remain unexplained. The sample has fewer than 30,000 clones on record, around 80% of them singletons. The ten biggest clones cover around 0.99% of the sample. The sample consisted of CD4+ T cells from blood buffy coats. Receptors originate from a human donor in good health.

The chain is built from TRBV2 and TRBJ2-5, with 8 bases that match TRBD2. Germline CDR1 SNHLY, CDR2 FYNNEI. This CDR3 contains 13 residues. Trimming took 11 bases from V and 2 from J; bases not matched to a gene: 7. CDR3 protein: CASGGGLQETQYF. The DNA of the CDR3 is TGTGCCTCCGGGGGGGGGCTACAAGAGACCCAGTACTTC.

The genes are TRBV5-1 and TRBJ2-7; the match to TRBD1 covers 8 bases. The CDR3 contains 17 residues. With 3 bases clipped from V and 1 base from J, the junction kept 12 bases outside the gene matches. Germline V gene lookup returns CDR1 SGHRS and CDR2 YFSETQ. CDR3: CASSSPPGQDFSYEQYF. CDR3 DNA sequence: TGCGCCAGCAGCTCCCCACCGGGACAGGACTTTTCCTACGAGCAGTACTTC.

The rearrangement joins TRBV6-6 to TRBJ1-1; D is ambiguous. V lost 5 bases, J lost 1 base, and 11 bases lay in between. CDR3 length equals 14 residues. Germline V gene lookup returns CDR1 MNHNY and CDR2 SVGAGI (reference sequence). CDR3 bases: TGTGCCAGCAGTCAGAACGGACCGAACACTGAAGCTTTCTTT. Amino acids: CASSQNGPNTEAFF.

V is TRBV5-1 and J is TRBJ2-3; tentatively, D is TRBD2 (5 bases). The CDR3 has 17 amino acids. V lost 0 bases to trimming and J lost 1 base, with 15 bases between them. Per germline, CDR1 SGHRS and CDR2 YFSETQ. CDR3 DNA sequence: TGCGCCAGCAGCTTGGCCGAAATAGGGAGTGGCACAGATACGCAGTATTTT. This translates into CASSLAEIGSGTDTQYF.

V and J are TRBV16 and TRBJ1-5; possibly TRBD1 for D (5 bases). V lost 0 bases and J 0 bases, leaving 6 bases between the germline ends. The CDR3 runs to 15 residues. CDR1 is KGHSY, CDR2 FQNENV, per germline. As DNA, the CDR3 is TGTGCCAGCAGCCAATCGGGGGTTAGCAATCAGCCCCAGCATTTT. Amino acids: CASSQSGVSNQPQHF.

In this sample, this clone turned up a few times. This chain links TRBV7-9 with TRBJ1-5; D is undetermined. In germline, CDR1 is SEHNR, CDR2 FQNEAQ (reference sequence). The CDR3 contains 14 residues. V was trimmed by 0 bases and J by 0 bases, leaving 3 bases between them. CDR3 DNA: TGTGCCAGCAGCTTAGCTGGTAGCAATCAGCCCCAGCATTTT. Amino acids: CASSLAGSNQPQHF.

This clone has a single count. The rearrangement uses TRBV27 and TRBJ2-7; D gene uncertain. Trimming pared 0 bases from V and 0 bases from J, leaving 9 bases between. This CDR3 is built from 15 residues. Germline loops: CDR1 MNHEY, CDR2 SMNVEV (reference sequence). The CDR3 DNA reads TGTGCCAGCAGTTTATCAAGGGATCACTCCTACGAGCAGTACTTC. Translated, it gives CASSLSRDHSYEQYF.

The table lists this clone with a few counts. The CDR3 region has the DNA TGCGCCAGCAGTGAGTCATGGACAGGGGCTTTCTTT. This sequence encodes CASSESWTGAFF. The V call is TRBV10-1, the J call TRBJ1-1; 8 bases are a match to TRBD1. The CDR3 length is 12 residues. V was pared by 0 bases and J by 11 bases, with 2 bases of the junction left unmatched. Looked up from germline, CDR1 is WNHNN and CDR2 is SYGVQD (reference sequence).

The chain is built from TRBV10-1 and TRBJ2-7, with 15 bases lining up with TRBD2. Unmatched junction bases numbered 7, after V lost 5 bases and J lost 2 bases. The CDR3 contains 17 residues. Germline V gene data show CDR1 as WNHNN and CDR2 as SYGVQD (reference sequence). CDR3 bases: TGCGCCAGCAGTCCGGGACTAGCGGGAGGTAGTCCCTACGAGCAGTACTTC. Its protein product is CASSPGLAGGSPYEQYF.

This clone was picked up a small number of times. The rearrangement joins TRBV6-6 to TRBJ1-1; tentatively, D is TRBD1 (5 bases). The germline CDR1 and CDR2 sequences are MNHNY and SVGAGI (reference sequence). CDR3 length equals 15 residues. V was shortened by 5 bases and J by 0 bases, with 13 bases between the two germline ends. In DNA form, the CDR3 reads TGTGCCAGCAGTGACTTGGGGCACTTGAACACTGAAGCTTTCTTT. It codes for CASSDLGHLNTEAFF.

This rearrangement joins TRBV15 to TRBJ1-1; 10 positions match TRBD1. CDR1 LNHNV and CDR2 YYDKDF come from the germline V gene (reference sequence). V trimming: 7 bases; J trimming: 5 bases; junction bases outside the gene matches: 7. This CDR3 spans 14 amino acids. The CDR3 here is CATTETGGSTEAFF. The CDR3 coding sequence is TGTGCCACCACCGAGACAGGGGGCAGTACTGAAGCTTTCTTT.

V usage is TRBV18 and J usage is TRBJ2-1, with D possibly matching TRBD2 (6 bases). Germline CDR1 and CDR2: KGHSH and LQKENI. Trimming pared 7 bases from V and 10 bases from J, leaving 17 bases between. The CDR3 totals 13 residues. CDR3 protein: CASLRRAEGEQFF. CDR3 in DNA: TGTGCCAGCTTAAGAAGAGCGGAGGGGGAGCAGTTCTTC.

The chain uses TRBV10-2 and TRBJ1-4; 8 nucleotides agree with TRBD1. Germline lookup yields CDR1 WSHSY and CDR2 SAAADI. This CDR3 contains 15 residues. V lost 5 bases and J lost 8; bases outside the gene matches: 10. CDR3 nucleotides: TGCGCCAGCAGTCGCATACAGGGGGAATCGGAAAAACTGTTTTTT. Amino acid sequence: CASSRIQGESEKLFF.

The chain carries TRBV5-6 and TRBJ1-3; unclear D gene. Trimming removed 0 bases from V and 0 bases from J, with 10 bases in between. From germline, CDR1 is SGHDT and CDR2 YYEEEE. CDR3 length equals 16 residues. The CDR3 DNA is TGTGCCAGCAGCTTGGCGACTGGATACTCTGGAAACACCATATATTTT. As protein: CASSLATGYSGNTIYF.

In DNA form, the CDR3 reads TGTGCCAGCAGCCCAACCGGGACAGGCCACACAGATACGCAGTATTTT. Protein sequence: CASSPTGTGHTDTQYF. The chain couples TRBV11-2 to TRBJ2-3; 8 nucleotides match TRBD1. Trimming took 5 bases from V and 2 from J; bases not matched to a gene: 9. This CDR3 spans 16 amino acids. The germline V gene has CDR1 SGHAT and CDR2 FQNNGV.

This chain connects TRBV30 to TRBJ1-1; no definite D call. This CDR3 is built from 14 residues. Germline V CDR1 and CDR2: GTSNPN, SVGIG (reference sequence). V dropped 3 bases and J dropped 0 bases, with 11 bases sitting between them. The CDR3 is CAWRPGPMNTEAFF. The CDR3 DNA sequence: TGTGCCTGGAGGCCGGGCCCGATGAACACTGAAGCTTTCTTT.

The CDR3 bases are TGCGCCAGCAGCAGGGGGGCTGGGGGCCATCAAGAGACCCAGTACTTC. The encoded protein is CASSRGAGGHQETQYF. The rearrangement joins TRBV5-1 to TRBJ2-5, with D possibly being TRBD1 or TRBD2 (6 bases each). The CDR3 covers 16 residues. Trimming pared 4 bases from V and 2 bases from J, leaving 18 bases between. The V gene's germline CDR1 is SGHRS and CDR2 YFSETQ.

The chain couples TRBV4-2 to TRBJ2-3, with D unclear. The CDR3 contains 15 residues. Germline CDR1 is LGHNA and CDR2 is YNFKEQ. The ends were cut back, 4 bases at V and 0 bases at J, with 11 bases in the middle. Here the CDR3 reads CASSPLDGSTDTQYF. In nucleotides, the CDR3 is TGTGCCAGCAGCCCCCTGGACGGGAGCACAGATACGCAGTATTTT.

The chain links TRBV6-6 to TRBJ1-1; a weak D match, TRBD1 (5 bases). The CDR3 contains 13 residues. Germline V lookup: CDR1 MNHNY, CDR2 SVGAGI (reference sequence). V was pared by 2 bases and J by 7 bases, with 11 bases between. The CDR3 bases are TGTGCCAGCAGTTACCCAGACGGGGGTGAAGCTTTCTTT. Its translation: CASSYPDGGEAFF.

J is TRBJ2-1 and V is TRBV5-4; TRBD2 agrees at 16 bases. From germline, CDR1 is SGHNT and CDR2 YYREEE (reference sequence). CDR3 length: 18 residues. Trimming cost V 4 bases and J 0 bases; bases outside gene matches: 4. CDR3 protein: CASSPGLAGGSSYNEQFF. In DNA, the CDR3 is TGTGCCAGCAGCCCGGGACTAGCGGGGGGGAGCTCCTACAATGAGCAGTTCTTC.

The chain links TRBV18 to TRBJ2-7; TRBD2 aligns across 7 bases. The germline V gene has CDR1 KGHSH and CDR2 LQKENI. V trimming: 0 bases; J trimming: 1 base; junction bases outside the gene matches: 9. The CDR3 has 17 residues. The CDR3 spells CASSPPRPSGLSYEQYV. CDR3 sequence (DNA): TGTGCCAGCTCACCACCCCGGCCTAGCGGACTTTCCTACGAGCAGTACGTC.

The chain couples TRBV19 to TRBJ2-2, with TRBD1 matching 8 bases. The V segment lost 7 bases and the J segment 0 bases; nucleotides outside the gene matches: 10. This CDR3 has 17 amino acids. Looked up from germline, CDR1 is LNHDA and CDR2 is SQIVND (reference sequence). CDR3 residues: CASTMTGVSANTGELFF. Written as DNA, the CDR3 is TGTGCCAGTACCATGACAGGGGTTAGCGCGAACACCGGGGAGCTGTTTTTT.

This clone has only a few counts. The chain employs TRBV4-1 and TRBJ1-4; TRBD1 might be the D (5 bases). Germline CDR1 is MGHRA and CDR2 is YSYEKL. The CDR3 length is 14 residues. Trimming stripped 4 bases from V and 6 bases from J, with 12 bases between. The CDR3 region is CASSPTRGDEKLFF. The CDR3 DNA sequence: TGCGCCAGCAGCCCCACGAGAGGGGATGAAAAACTGTTTTTT.